The source of this T cell receptor (beta chain) is a study of blood T cell repertoires in COVID-19. The protocol was immunoSEQ multiplex PCR, while the TCRdb copy is restricted to in-frame clones and leaves out a portion. The table shows 150,000 to 200,000 clones, with over 80% occurring only once. Trimming removed 6 bases at V and 2 bases at J, with 16 bases between. The germline gives CDR1 LNHDA, CDR2 SQIVND (reference sequence). The CDR3 has 15 amino acids. Participants' own reports of clinical history determined their cohort assignment. No more than 2 weeks before study entry, exposed participants had met a case of COVID-19.

The rearrangement joins TRBV19 to TRBJ1-2; D unresolved. The receptor was isolated from a woman in her twenties or thirties who had been exposed to COVID-19. The sample comprised PBMCs or T cells enriched from blood (not recorded which). This chain's CDR3 is CASSRKTQQNYGYTF. DNA for the CDR3: TGTGCCAGTAGCCGTAAGACACAACAAAACTATGGCTACACCTTC.